A single sample gave rise to the 17 T cell receptor beta chains below, sequenced in a study of radiotherapy plus CTLA-4 blockade in lung cancer. Assay used: immunoSEQ multiplex PCR; TCRdb lists only in-frame clones, some missing. The sample lists about 60,000 clones; roughly 76% were seen once. The sequencing here drew on peripheral blood, taken from a patient treated with radiotherapy plus ipilimumab. The receptors derive from a human donor with non-small cell lung cancer whose response to radiotherapy plus ipilimumab could not be evaluated.

This clone came up a few times. The V call is TRBV28, the J call TRBJ2-2; D unclear. V lost 1 base and J lost 0, with 3 bases in between. The CDR3 is made up of 14 amino acids. The germline gives CDR1 MDHEN, CDR2 SYDVKM. The CDR3 loop reads CASSLSTNTGELFF. The CDR3 DNA reads TGTGCCAGCAGTTTATCCACGAACACCGGGGAGCTGTTTTTT.

The chain couples TRBV29-1 to TRBJ2-7, with 9 bases lining up with TRBD1. The CDR3 totals 13 residues. Germline V lookup: CDR1 SQVTM, CDR2 ANQGSEA. V was clipped by 4 bases and J by 6 bases; unmatched bases: 7. CDR3 amino acids: CSVVGTGLREQYF. The CDR3 nucleotides are TGCAGCGTTGTGGGGACAGGGTTACGCGAGCAGTACTTC.

The V call is TRBV19, the J call TRBJ2-7, with D maybe TRBD1 (6 bases). V was trimmed by 6 bases and J by 5 bases, leaving 14 bases between them. Germline assignment: CDR1 LNHDA and CDR2 SQIVND (reference sequence). The CDR3 totals 13 residues. The CDR3 sequence is CASRSQGVDEQYF. The CDR3 nucleotides read TGTGCCAGTAGATCACAGGGAGTCGACGAGCAGTACTTC. Combining the CDR3 with reference TRBV19 and TRBJ2-7 gives the whole variable domain DGGITQSPKYLFRKEGQNVTLSCEQNLNHDAMYWYRQDPGQGLRLIYYSQIVNDFQKGDIAEGYSVSREKKESFPLTVTSAQKNPTAFYLCASRSQGVDEQYFGPGTRLTVT.

CDR3 region: CASSLAVSGQGMGETQYF. As DNA, the CDR3 is TGTGCCAGCAGTCTTGCCGTCTCGGGACAGGGGATGGGAGAGACCCAGTACTTC. This chain uses TRBV28 with TRBJ2-5; 10 positions agree with TRBD1. The CDR3 is 18 residues long. With V trimmed by 5 bases and J by 4 bases, 16 bases remained unmatched. Germline V CDR1 and CDR2: MDHEN, SYDVKM.

This clone was observed a handful of times. The chain carries TRBV2 and TRBJ1-4; D gene unclear. V dropped 4 bases and J dropped 5 bases, with 14 bases sitting between them. The CDR3 spans 15 residues. From germline, CDR1 is SNHLY and CDR2 FYNNEI. The CDR3 spells CASSAAGNANEKLFF. CDR3 in DNA: TGTGCCAGCAGTGCGGCCGGGAATGCGAATGAAAAACTGTTTTTT. Together with reference TRBV2 and TRBJ1-4, the CDR3 gives the full variable domain: EPEVTQTPSHQVTQMGQEVILRCVPISNHLYFYWYRQILGQKVEFLVSFYNNEISEKSEIFDDQFSVERPDGSNFTLKIRSTKLEDSAMYFCASSAAGNANEKLFFGSGTQLSVL.

This clone appeared a few times. The chain links TRBV9 to TRBJ1-2; D is perhaps TRBD1 (5 bases). CDR1 is SGDLS, CDR2 YYNGEE, per germline. Trimming stripped 3 bases from V and 5 bases from J, with 14 bases between. The CDR3 is 14 amino acids. The CDR3 spells CASSAGGGLYGYTF. DNA for the CDR3: TGTGCCAGCAGCGCGGGGGGAGGTCTTTATGGCTACACCTTC.

This chain connects TRBV7-7 to TRBJ1-1; D unclear. Deletions cut 6 bases from V and 1 base from J, with 9 bases between. The germline CDR1 and CDR2 sequences are SSHAT and FNYEAQ (reference sequence). This CDR3 region has 13 residues. The chain's CDR3 is CASSMTENTEAFF. Written as DNA, the CDR3 is TGTGCCAGCAGTATGACTGAGAACACTGAAGCTTTCTTT.

V is TRBV29-1 and J is TRBJ1-1; no definite D call. Germline values: CDR1 SQVTM, CDR2 ANQGSEA. V lost 7 bases and J lost 3, with 15 bases in between. CDR3 length: 13 amino acids. The CDR3 is CSATPEEDTEAFF. The CDR3 DNA follows: TGCAGCGCAACCCCGGAAGAGGACACTGAAGCTTTCTTT.

Relative to its sample, this clone is medium-sized (0.01 to 0.1%). The chain uses TRBV18 and TRBJ1-4; perhaps TRBD1 as D (6 bases). The V end was cut by 2 bases, the J end by 8 bases, with 12 bases between. Germline values: CDR1 KGHSH, CDR2 LQKENI. This CDR3 is built from 14 residues. CDR3 region: CASSPTRGEEKLFF. CDR3 nucleotide sequence: TGTGCCAGCTCACCAACCAGGGGAGAAGAAAAACTGTTTTTT.

As regards this clone: Other DNA sequences in the same sample also yield this CDR3. The chain recombines TRBV30 with TRBJ2-5; 7 bases match TRBD1. The CDR3 has 16 residues. Unmatched junction bases numbered 9, after V lost 1 base and J lost 1 base. Looked up from germline, CDR1 is GTSNPN and CDR2 is SVGIG (reference sequence). In DNA form, the CDR3 reads TGTGCCTGGAGTGCGAGGGGGCTTCCCTCCCAAGAGACCCAGTACTTC. Translating it yields CAWSARGLPSQETQYF.

This clone was detected a few times. The rearrangement joins TRBV18 to TRBJ2-3, with TRBD2 as a possible D gene (5 bases). V shed 3 bases and J shed 3 bases, with 10 bases lying between them. The CDR3 runs 14 residues. From germline, CDR1 is KGHSH and CDR2 LQKENI. The CDR3 sequence is CASSPNLATDTQYF. CDR3 DNA: TGTGCCAGCTCACCGAATTTAGCGACAGATACGCAGTATTTT.

The rearrangement joins TRBV27 to TRBJ1-2; 9 nucleotides line up with TRBD1. Germline-derived CDR1 and CDR2 are MNHEY and SMNVEV (reference sequence). This CDR3 is 15 amino acids long. V lost 6 bases, J lost 6 bases, and 11 bases stayed unmatched. The CDR3, as DNA: TGTGCCAGCAGCCCACCACAGGGGGCGCGGAATGGCTACACCTTC. It specifies CASSPPQGARNGYTF.

This chain connects TRBV4-3 to TRBJ1-2; D might be TRBD1 (6 bases). The CDR3 runs 15 residues. CDR1 and CDR2 from the germline V gene are LGHNA and YSLEER. V was trimmed by 3 bases and J by 8 bases, leaving 19 bases between them. In DNA form, the CDR3 reads TGCGCCAGCAGCCAGGACCACAGGGATATGGGGGGCTACACCTTC. This translates into CASSQDHRDMGGYTF.

The CDR3 loop is CSVEGGRYEQYF. CDR3 sequence (DNA): TGCAGCGTTGAGGGGGGTCGCTACGAGCAGTACTTC. The V and J genes are TRBV29-1 and TRBJ2-7, with D tentatively TRBD2 (6 bases). There are 12 residues in the CDR3. In germline, CDR1 is SQVTM, CDR2 ANQGSEA. The germline V and J ends were trimmed by 3 bases and 3 bases, with 9 bases remaining between them.

This clone is medium-sized in the sample. The rearrangement links TRBV7-2 to TRBJ2-2, with TRBD2 matching over 9 bases. CDR1 and CDR2 (germline): SGHTA, FQGNSA. V lost 8 bases, J lost 6 bases, and 13 bases stayed unmatched. The length of the CDR3 is 16 residues. CDR3: CASFGGGASRAGELFF. CDR3 DNA: TGTGCCAGCTTCGGCGGGGGGGCCTCCCGGGCCGGGGAGCTGTTTTTT. Full variable domain (rest looked up from reference TRBV7-2 and TRBJ2-2): GAGVSQSPSNKVTEKGKDVELRCDPISGHTALYWYRQSLGQGLEFLIYFQGNSAPDKSGLPSDRFSAERTGGSVSTLTIQRTQQEDSAVYLCASFGGGASRAGELFFGEGSRLTVL.

This clone was seen more than once but under ten times. This sequence joins TRBV6-6 and TRBJ2-7; TRBD2 aligns across 9 bases. The germline V gene has CDR1 MNHNY and CDR2 SVGAGI (reference sequence). After removal of 2 bases from V and 2 bases from J, the junction contained 7 bases not matched to a gene. This CDR3 comprises 16 residues. CDR3 loop: CASSYGSVAGAYEQYF. The CDR3 nucleotides are TGTGCCAGCAGTTACGGCTCGGTAGCGGGGGCCTACGAGCAGTACTTC.

This chain uses TRBV30 with TRBJ2-7, with 15 positions matching TRBD2. CDR1 is GTSNPN and CDR2 is SVGIG in the germline V gene (reference sequence). V was pared by 5 bases and J by 3 bases, with 2 bases of the junction left unmatched. This CDR3 contains 14 residues. CDR3 residues: CAWGGLAGGYEQYF. DNA for the CDR3: TGTGCCTGGGGGGGACTAGCGGGAGGCTACGAGCAGTACTTC.